This record looks at one T cell receptor (beta chain) sequence and its context. What it recognizes is unknown. At the DNA level, this CDR3 is encoded by other sequences in the same sample as well. This record belongs to a study of cytomegalovirus exposure and HLA in healthy donors. Study outcomes and limitations: Despite most TCR sequences being rare, some public TCRs occurred in many donors.

The germline CDR1 and CDR2 sequences are SNHLY and FYNNEI. This CDR3 is built from 16 residues. The V end lost 5 bases, the J end lost 4 bases, and 20 bases lay between the germline ends. Primers included in the PCR were 60 Vbeta and 13 Jbeta primers. Produced via immunoSEQ multiplex PCR; TCRdb's table is partial and in-frame only. The table records 150,000 to 200,000 clones, approximately 70% of them present only once. This receptor was identified in a man in his forties or fifties in good health and CMV-seropositive. V and J are TRBV2 and TRBJ1-1; possibly TRBD1 for D (6 bases). The sequenced material came from PBMCs. In DNA, the CDR3 is TGTGCCAGCAGTCCCACAACCACGACAGGACCCACTGAAGCTTTCTTT. It is translated as CASSPTTTTGPTEAFF.